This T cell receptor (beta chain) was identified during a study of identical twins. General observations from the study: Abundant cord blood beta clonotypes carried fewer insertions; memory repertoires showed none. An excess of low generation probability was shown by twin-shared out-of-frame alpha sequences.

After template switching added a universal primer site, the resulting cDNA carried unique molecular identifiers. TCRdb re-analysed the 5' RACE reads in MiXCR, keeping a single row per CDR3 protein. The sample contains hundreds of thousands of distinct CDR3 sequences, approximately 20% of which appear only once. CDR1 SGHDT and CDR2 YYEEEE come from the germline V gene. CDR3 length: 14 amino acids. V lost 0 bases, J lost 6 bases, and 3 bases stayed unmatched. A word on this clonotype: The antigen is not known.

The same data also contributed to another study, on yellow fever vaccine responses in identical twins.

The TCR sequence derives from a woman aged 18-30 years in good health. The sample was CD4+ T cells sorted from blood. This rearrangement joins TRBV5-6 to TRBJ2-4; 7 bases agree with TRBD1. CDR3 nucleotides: TGTGCCAGCAGCTTGGGACAGGGCGTAAACATTCAGTACTTC. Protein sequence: CASSLGQGVNIQYF.